The sequence of this TCR beta chain was determined in a study of liver allograft versus peripheral blood T cells. Whole-study context: In transplanted livers, T cell receptor repertoires were compared with those found in the recipients' peripheral blood.

Notes on this clonotype: Its antigen is undetermined.

TCRdb recomputed calls from the reads with MiXCR, one row per CDR3 protein. The repertoire consists of roughly 14,000 distinct CDR3 sequences, with 20% occurring once and the leading ten covering around 5.8%. Study conclusions and caveats: There were reportedly differences between T cell receptor repertoires inside liver allografts and those in peripheral blood.

Trimming shortened V by 6 bases and J by 4 bases, and 10 bases separated the two germline ends. CDR3 size: 13 residues. This TCR came from a human patient who had a liver transplant. The graft donor may account for some of the T cells. The chain links TRBV12-3 or TRBV12-4 to TRBJ1-5; the D gene is possibly TRBD1 (5 bases). The CDR3 spells CASSGQGNQPQHF. The CDR3 nucleotides are TGTGCCAGCAGCGGCCAGGGAAATCAGCCCCAGCATTTT.